Below, 18 T cell receptor beta chains from the same sample are listed, as sequenced in a study of T cell responses to AZD1222 COVID-19 vaccine. Using immunoSEQ multiplex PCR, the repertoire was profiled, and TCRdb retains in-frame clones only, with some absent. The data hold roughly 100,000 clones, with roughly 90% observed a single time. Source: peripheral blood, taken on day 0 of AZD1222 vaccination. Every receptor here comes from an adult in good health.

The chain links TRBV13 to TRBJ2-2; TRBD1 matches 9 bases. There are 17 residues in the CDR3. After removal of 6 bases from V and 3 bases from J, the junction contained 11 bases not matched to a gene. Per germline, CDR1 PRHDT and CDR2 FYEKMQ (reference sequence). CDR3 residues: CASRKTSGTGYTGELFF. The CDR3 coding sequence is TGTGCCAGCAGAAAGACCTCCGGGACAGGGTACACCGGGGAGCTGTTTTTT.

The chain is built from TRBV5-4 and TRBJ2-1; D is unresolved. CDR1 and CDR2 (germline): SGHNT, YYREEE (reference sequence). There are 12 residues in the CDR3. V shed 2 bases and J shed 6 bases, with 6 bases lying between them. CDR3: CASSFGTNEQFF. As DNA, the CDR3 is TGTGCCAGCAGCTTTGGTACCAATGAGCAGTTCTTC.

This sequence joins TRBV16 and TRBJ1-2; D is unclear. V was pared by 0 bases and J by 8 bases, with 16 bases between. Germline V gene lookup returns CDR1 KGHSY and CDR2 FQNENV. The CDR3 consists of 15 residues. CDR3 sequence: CASSQSPDAISGYTF. The CDR3, as DNA: TGTGCCAGCAGCCAATCGCCAGACGCTATATCAGGCTACACCTTC. Supplemented by reference TRBV16 and TRBJ1-2, the full variable domain reads GEEVAQTPKHLVRGEGQKAKLYCAPIKGHSYVFWYQQVLKNEFKFLISFQNENVFDETGMPKERFSAKCLPNSPCSLEIQATKLEDSAVYFCASSQSPDAISGYTFGSGTRLTVV.

CDR3 sequence: CASSSSSGATSYEQYF. The CDR3 nucleotides read TGTGCCAGCAGCTCCTCTAGCGGGGCGACGTCCTACGAGCAGTACTTC. The V call is TRBV13, the J call TRBJ2-7; 9 nucleotides align to TRBD2. The CDR3 has 16 residues. V shed 4 bases, J shed 1 base, and the junction held 8 bases outside the gene matches. The germline V gene encodes CDR1 PRHDT and CDR2 FYEKMQ (reference sequence).

The chain carries TRBV29-1 and TRBJ1-2, with 9 bases identical to TRBD1. With V trimmed by 6 bases and J by 1 base, 6 bases remained unmatched. This CDR3 contains 14 residues. CDR1 SQVTM and CDR2 ANQGSEA come from the germline V gene. This CDR3 reads CSVKQGAFNYGYTF. CDR3 bases: TGCAGCGTCAAACAGGGGGCTTTTAACTATGGCTACACCTTC. Together with reference TRBV29-1 and TRBJ1-2, the CDR3 gives the full variable domain: SAVISQKPSRDICQRGTSLTIQCQVDSQVTMMFWYRQQPGQSLTLIATANQGSEATYESGFVIDKFPISRPNLTFSTLTVSNMSPEDSSIYLCSVKQGAFNYGYTFGSGTRLTVV.

The chain combines TRBV7-2 with TRBJ1-1, with unresolved D. V lost 5 bases and J lost 2, with 15 bases in between. The germline gives CDR1 SGHTA, CDR2 FQGNSA. The CDR3 spans 15 residues. The CDR3 region has the DNA TGTGCCAGCAGCGAACTTAAGACAACCAACACTGAAGCTTTCTTT. Its translation is CASSELKTTNTEAFF.

This rearrangement joins TRBV3-1 (or the pseudogene TRBV3-2) to TRBJ2-7; D tentatively fits TRBD1 or TRBD2 (5 bases each). Germline CDR1 and CDR2: LGHDT and YNNKEL (reference sequence). The ends were cut back, 0 bases at V and 2 bases at J, with 8 bases in the middle. The CDR3 sequence is 14 residues long. DNA of the CDR3: TGTGCCAGCAGCCAAGATTGGGGGACCTACGAGCAGTACTTC. Translating it yields CASSQDWGTYEQYF.

This clone occurred a few times. The chain has TRBV5-6 and TRBJ2-5; D is undetermined. CDR3 length: 13 amino acids. Trimming shortened V by 4 bases and J by 4 bases, and 11 bases separated the two germline ends. Germline assignment: CDR1 SGHDT and CDR2 YYEEEE. The DNA of the CDR3 is TGTGCCAGCAGCCAGCGATCCGCAGAGACCCAGTACTTC. Translated: CASSQRSAETQYF.

The chain employs TRBV2 and TRBJ1-1; D gene unclear. From germline, CDR1 is SNHLY and CDR2 FYNNEI. The ends were cut back, 6 bases at V and 6 bases at J, with 11 bases in the middle. CDR3 length equals 12 residues. CDR3 protein: CASSYMEAEAFF. The CDR3 DNA sequence: TGTGCCAGCAGCTACATGGAGGCTGAAGCTTTCTTT.

This chain connects TRBV2 to TRBJ1-4, with D perhaps matching TRBD1 (6 bases). From germline, CDR1 is SNHLY and CDR2 FYNNEI. Trimming removed 7 bases from V and 8 bases from J, with 17 bases in between. The CDR3 is 14 residues long. The CDR3 region is CASKTDRLGEKLFF. The CDR3 DNA reads TGTGCCAGCAAAACTGACAGGTTGGGGGAAAAACTGTTTTTT.

V usage is TRBV25-1 and J usage is TRBJ2-1, with a tentative D call TRBD2 (6 bases). CDR3 length: 16 amino acids. With 1 base removed from V and 6 bases from J, the gap between germline ends came to 16 bases. The V gene's germline CDR1 is MGHDK and CDR2 SYGVNS. CDR3 coding DNA: TGTGCCAGCAGTGAATTGTGGCTAGCGCGGTTCAATGAGCAGTTCTTC. Amino acids: CASSELWLARFNEQFF.

The rearrangement links TRBV3-1 (or the pseudogene TRBV3-2) to TRBJ2-7; 7 nucleotides line up with TRBD2. Germline-derived CDR1 and CDR2 are LGHDT and YNNKEL (reference sequence). The CDR3 covers 14 residues. V shed 4 bases and J 0 bases; nucleotides not matched to a gene: 3. The chain's CDR3 is CASSLGGSSYEQYF. As DNA, the CDR3 is TGTGCCAGCAGCCTGGGGGGGAGCTCCTACGAGCAGTACTTC.

V gene TRBV19 combines with J gene TRBJ1-5; 7 bases are shared with TRBD1. The CDR3 runs 15 residues. Looked up from germline, CDR1 is LNHDA and CDR2 is SQIVND (reference sequence). Unmatched junction bases numbered 6, after V lost 1 base and J lost 6 bases. CDR3 amino acids: CASSIGRGLAQPQHF. The CDR3 DNA sequence: TGTGCCAGTAGTATAGGGAGGGGGCTAGCTCAGCCCCAGCATTTT.

J is TRBJ2-3 and V is TRBV28; 7 bases match TRBD1. Per germline, CDR1 MDHEN and CDR2 SYDVKM. V gave up 7 bases and J gave up 11 bases; unmatched junction bases: 12. The CDR3 loop spans 13 amino acids. The CDR3 DNA follows: TGTGCCAGCATCCAAGGGGGCACAGGCTTGCAGTATTTT. As protein: CASIQGGTGLQYF.

Here the CDR3 reads CASSRGQRFSGNTIYF. In DNA, the CDR3 is TGTGCCAGCAGCCGGGGACAGCGATTCTCTGGAAACACCATATATTTT. The chain uses TRBV6-2 or TRBV6-3 and TRBJ1-3; TRBD1 agrees at 7 bases. The CDR3 spans 16 residues. J gave up 0 bases and V 6 bases, and 8 bases lay outside the gene matches. CDR1 MNHEY and CDR2 SVGEGT come from the germline V gene.

This clone was found once. This rearrangement joins TRBV3-1 (or the pseudogene TRBV3-2) to TRBJ1-1; D may be TRBD1 (5 bases). Germline lookup yields CDR1 LGHDT and CDR2 YNNKEL (reference sequence). The ends were cut back, 1 base at V and 2 bases at J, with 8 bases in the middle. This CDR3 is 14 amino acids long. CDR3 nucleotides: TGTGCCAGCAGCCAAGGGACACCAAACACTGAAGCTTTCTTT. It encodes CASSQGTPNTEAFF.

This chain joins TRBV5-4 and TRBJ1-2; D perhaps matches TRBD1 (5 bases). V was shortened by 0 bases and J by 4 bases, with 28 bases between the two germline ends. The germline V gene has CDR1 SGHNT and CDR2 YYREEE (reference sequence). CDR3 length: 20 amino acids. CDR3 DNA sequence: TGTGCCAGCAGCTTGGATCGCATTACAGCGGGGGAGGGATCCCTCTATGGCTACACCTTC. Translated, it gives CASSLDRITAGEGSLYGYTF. The full variable domain, its missing parts supplied by reference TRBV5-4 and TRBJ1-2, is ETGVTQSPTHLIKTRGQQVTLRCSSQSGHNTVSWYQQALGQGPQFIFQYYREEENGRGNFPPRFSGLQFPNYSSELNVNALELDDSALYLCASSLDRITAGEGSLYGYTFGSGTRLTVV.

This chain connects TRBV21-1 to TRBJ2-5; the table assigns TRBD2, which was not confirmed against the DNA. TRBV21-1 is designated a pseudogene. The CDR3 length is 15 residues. CDR3 sequence (DNA): TGTGCCAGCAGCAAAGATGGAGGCATTGAAGAGACCCAGTACTTC. Amino acids: CASSKDGGIEETQYF.